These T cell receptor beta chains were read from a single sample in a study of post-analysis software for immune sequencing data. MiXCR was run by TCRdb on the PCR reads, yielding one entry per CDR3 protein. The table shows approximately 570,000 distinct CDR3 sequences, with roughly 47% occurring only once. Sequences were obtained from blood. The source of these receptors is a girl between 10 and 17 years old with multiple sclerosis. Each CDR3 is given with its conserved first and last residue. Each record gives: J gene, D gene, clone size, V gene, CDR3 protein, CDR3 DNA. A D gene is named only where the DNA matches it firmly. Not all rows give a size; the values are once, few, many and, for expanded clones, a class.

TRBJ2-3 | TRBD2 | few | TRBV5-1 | CASSGSGGVDTQYF | TGCGCCAGCAGCGGTAGCGGGGGGGTGGATACGCAGTATTTT
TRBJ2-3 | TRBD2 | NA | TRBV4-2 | CASSQDIGGASDTQYF | TGTGCCAGCAGCCAAGATATCGGGGGGGCCTCCGATACGCAGTATTTT
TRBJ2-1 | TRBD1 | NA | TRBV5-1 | CASSGPPGQGYNEQFF | TGCGCCAGCAGCGGTCCCCCCGGACAGGGGTACAATGAGCAGTTCTTC
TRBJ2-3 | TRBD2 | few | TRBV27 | CASSLYKRGDQYF | TGTGCCAGCAGTTTATATAAGCGGGGGGACCAGTATTTT
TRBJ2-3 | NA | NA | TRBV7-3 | CASSPLGSNTDTQYF | TGTGCCAGCAGCCCCCTAGGGTCCAACACAGATACGCAGTATTTT
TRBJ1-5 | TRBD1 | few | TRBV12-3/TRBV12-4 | CASSRTRTGRNQPQHF | TGTGCCAGCAGTCGAACCCGGACAGGGCGAAATCAGCCCCAGCATTTT
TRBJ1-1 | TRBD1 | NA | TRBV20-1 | CSAREGQGGTEAFF | TGCAGTGCTAGAGAGGGACAGGGGGGCACTGAAGCTTTCTTT
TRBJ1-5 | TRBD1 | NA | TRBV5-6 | CASSLQGRNQPQHF | TGTGCCAGCAGCCTACAGGGGCGCAATCAGCCCCAGCATTTT
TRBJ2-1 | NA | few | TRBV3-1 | CASSQELAYNEQFF | TGTGCCAGCAGCCAAGAGCTAGCGTACAATGAGCAGTTCTTC
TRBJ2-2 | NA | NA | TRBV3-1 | CASSQGPSTGELFF | TGTGCCAGCAGCCAAGGTCCCAGCACCGGGGAGCTGTTTTTT
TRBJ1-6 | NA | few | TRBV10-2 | CASSEGRKPIGSPLHF | TGCGCCAGCAGTGAGGGCCGAAAACCGATCGGTTCACCCCTCCACTTT
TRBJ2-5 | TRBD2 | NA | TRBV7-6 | CASGAGSQETQYF | TGTGCCAGCGGAGCGGGGTCACAAGAGACCCAGTACTTC
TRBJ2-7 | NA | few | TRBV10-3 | CAIKGDSYEQYF | TGTGCCATCAAGGGGGACTCCTACGAGCAGTACTTC
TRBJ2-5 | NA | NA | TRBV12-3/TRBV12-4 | CASSFHSGGETQYF | TGTGCCAGCAGTTTCCATAGCGGTGGAGAGACCCAGTACTTC
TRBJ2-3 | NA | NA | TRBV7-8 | CASSSYWGPADTQYF | TGTGCCAGCAGCTCTTATTGGGGCCCCGCAGATACGCAGTATTTT
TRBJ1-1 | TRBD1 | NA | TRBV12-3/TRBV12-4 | CASSRTGYVTEAFF | TGTGCCAGCAGTCGGACAGGGTATGTAACTGAAGCTTTCTTT
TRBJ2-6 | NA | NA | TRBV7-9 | CASSPNQGPPGANVLTF | TGTGCCAGCAGCCCGAACCAGGGGCCCCCTGGGGCCAACGTCCTGACTTTC
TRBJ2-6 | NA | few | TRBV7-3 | CASSLRSWNPSGANVLTF | TGTGCCAGCAGCTTAAGGTCATGGAACCCATCTGGGGCCAACGTCCTGACTTTC
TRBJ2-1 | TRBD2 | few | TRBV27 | CTSSFGLAGVEQFF | TGTACCAGCAGTTTTGGGCTAGCGGGAGTGGAGCAGTTCTTC
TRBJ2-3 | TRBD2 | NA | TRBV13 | CASSLKGLAGGYTQYF | TGTGCCAGCAGCTTAAAAGGACTAGCGGGAGGATATACGCAGTATTTT
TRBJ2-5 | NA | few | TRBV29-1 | CSVLLRFVQETQYF | TGCAGCGTCCTCCTCAGGTTTGTCCAAGAGACCCAGTACTTC
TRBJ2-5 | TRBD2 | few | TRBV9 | CASSSRTSGRLGQETQYF | TGTGCCAGCAGCTCCCGAACTAGCGGGAGGCTCGGTCAAGAGACCCAGTACTTC
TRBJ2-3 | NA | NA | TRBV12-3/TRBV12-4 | CATWWGEGTDTQYF | TGTGCCACCTGGTGGGGCGAAGGCACAGATACGCAGTATTTT
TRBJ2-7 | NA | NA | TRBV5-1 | CASSSQTGSYEQYF | TGCGCCAGCAGCTCTCAAACAGGGTCCTACGAGCAGTACTTC
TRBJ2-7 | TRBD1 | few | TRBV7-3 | CASSSGQGDEQYF | TGTGCCAGCAGCTCGGGACAGGGCGACGAGCAGTACTTC
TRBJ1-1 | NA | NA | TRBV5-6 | CASSNGHLNTEAFF | TGTGCCAGCAGCAACGGACACTTGAACACTGAAGCTTTCTTT
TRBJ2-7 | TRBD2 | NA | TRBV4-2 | CASSQDGVAGGYEQYF | TGTGCCAGCAGCCAAGATGGAGTAGCGGGGGGCTACGAGCAGTACTTC
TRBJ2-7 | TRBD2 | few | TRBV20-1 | CSAEGLAGPYEQYF | TGCAGTGCTGAAGGACTAGCGGGGCCCTACGAGCAGTACTTC
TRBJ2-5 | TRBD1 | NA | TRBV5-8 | CASSAGTGDFQETQYF | TGTGCCAGCAGCGCGGGGACAGGGGATTTCCAGGAGACCCAGTACTTC
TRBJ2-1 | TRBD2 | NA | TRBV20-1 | CSATPLAEGSYNGQFF | TGCAGTGCTACGCCGCTAGCGGAGGGCTCCTACAATGGGCAGTTCTTC
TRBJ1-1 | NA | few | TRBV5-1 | CASSPYGITEAFF | TGCGCCAGCAGCCCTTACGGCATCACTGAAGCTTTCTTT
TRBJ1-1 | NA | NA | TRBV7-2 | CASSLARTANTEAFF | TGTGCCAGCAGCTTAGCAAGGACCGCGAACACTGAAGCTTTCTTT
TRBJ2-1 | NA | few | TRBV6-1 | CASSPVWGSLGNEQFF | TGTGCCAGCAGCCCCGTTTGGGGGAGCCTCGGCAATGAGCAGTTCTTC
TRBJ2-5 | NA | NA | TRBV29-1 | CSVPTPGRGQETQYF | TGCAGCGTCCCTACACCTGGGAGAGGACAAGAGACCCAGTACTTC
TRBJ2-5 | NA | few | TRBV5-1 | CASKLASGIEETQYF | TGCGCCAGCAAGCTTGCTTCAGGGATAGAAGAGACCCAGTACTTC
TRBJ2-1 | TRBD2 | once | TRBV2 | CASSGTSMSYEQFF | TGTGCCAGCAGTGGGACTAGCATGTCATACGAGCAGTTCTTC
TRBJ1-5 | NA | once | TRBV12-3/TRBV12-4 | CASSLSRRVSNQPQHF | TGTGCCAGCAGTCTCAGCAGGCGGGTAAGCAATCAGCCCCAGCATTTT
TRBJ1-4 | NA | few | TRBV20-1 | CSARVRFNEKLFF | TGCAGTGCTAGAGTCCGGTTTAATGAAAAACTGTTTTTT
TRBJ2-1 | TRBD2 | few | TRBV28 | CASSFLVAGLATYNEQFF | TGTGCCAGCAGTTTCCTTGTAGCGGGACTAGCTACCTACAATGAGCAGTTCTTC
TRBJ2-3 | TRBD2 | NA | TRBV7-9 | CASGRAGDTQYF | TGTGCCAGCGGGAGGGCCGGAGATACGCAGTATTTT
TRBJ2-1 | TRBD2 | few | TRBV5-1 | CASAGAGGKFF | TGCGCCAGCGCCGGAGCGGGAGGGAAGTTCTTC
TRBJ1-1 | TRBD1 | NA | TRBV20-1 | CSAVPGQGANTEAFF | TGCAGTGCTGTACCGGGACAGGGGGCGAACACTGAAGCTTTCTTT
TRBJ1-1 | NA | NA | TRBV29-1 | CSPSLNTEAFF | TGCAGCCCGTCCCTGAACACTGAAGCTTTCTTT
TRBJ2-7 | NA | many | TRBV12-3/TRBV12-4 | CASSFGTYEQYF | TGTGCCAGCAGTTTCGGGACTTACGAGCAGTACTTC
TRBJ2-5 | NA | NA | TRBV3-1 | CASSQARVDQYF | TGTGCCAGCAGCCAAGCTAGGGTCGACCAGTACTTC
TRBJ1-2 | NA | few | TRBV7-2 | CASSLALGQGYGYTF | TGTGCCAGCAGCTTAGCGCTCGGTCAAGGGTATGGCTACACCTTC
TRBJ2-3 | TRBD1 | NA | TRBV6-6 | CASRSGQGGWPTDTQYF | TGTGCCAGCAGATCGGGACAGGGAGGATGGCCCACAGATACGCAGTATTTT
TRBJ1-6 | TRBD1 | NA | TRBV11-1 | CASSDGQGISSPLHF | TGTGCCAGCAGCGACGGACAGGGAATAAGTTCACCCCTCCACTTT
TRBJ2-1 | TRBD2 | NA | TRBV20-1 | CSARDYKRTRHNEQFF | TGCAGTGCTAGAGATTATAAGAGGACTAGACACAATGAGCAGTTCTTC
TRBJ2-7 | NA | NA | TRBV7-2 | CASSTDEGMYEQYF | TGTGCCAGCAGCACGGACGAGGGAATGTACGAGCAGTACTTC
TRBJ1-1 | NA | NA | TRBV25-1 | CASSTLGGDTEAFF | TGTGCCAGCAGTACCCTAGGGGGGGACACTGAAGCTTTCTTT
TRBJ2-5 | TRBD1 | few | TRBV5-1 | CASRWGQTKETQYF | TGCGCCAGCAGGTGGGGACAGACGAAAGAGACCCAGTACTTC
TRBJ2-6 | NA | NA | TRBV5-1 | CASSLSTYSGASVLTF | TGCGCCAGCAGCTTATCTACCTACTCTGGGGCCAGCGTCCTGACCTTC
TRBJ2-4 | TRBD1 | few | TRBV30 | CAWMPGQGNTGKNIQYF | TGTGCCTGGATGCCGGGACAGGGGAATACTGGCAAAAACATTCAGTACTTC
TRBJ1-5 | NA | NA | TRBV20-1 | CSAYSNSNQPQHF | TGCAGTGCCTACTCCAACAGCAATCAGCCCCAGCATTTT
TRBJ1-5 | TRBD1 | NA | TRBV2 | CASSERDRVGQPQHF | TGTGCCAGCAGTGAAAGGGACAGGGTTGGCCAGCCCCAGCATTTT
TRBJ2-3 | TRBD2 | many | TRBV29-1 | CSVAGLAGEFRTDTQYF | TGCAGCGTTGCGGGACTAGCGGGAGAGTTTCGCACAGATACGCAGTATTTT
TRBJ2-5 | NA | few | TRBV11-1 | CASSPPGAKETQYF | TGTGCCAGCAGCCCCCCGGGGGCGAAAGAGACCCAGTACTTC
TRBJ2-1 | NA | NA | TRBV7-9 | CASSSVVSSYNEEFF | TGTGCCAGCAGCTCGGTGGTGAGCTCCTACAATGAGGAGTTCTTC